This TCR beta chain was observed in a study of blood T cell repertoires in COVID-19. Study background: Acute-phase and convalescent COVID-19 samples originated in the United States, Italy and Spain. PBMCs, B-cell-depleted T cells, or T cells provided the cDNA or gDNA that made up the material.

Germline V gene data show CDR1 as MNHEY and CDR2 as SVGAGI. This CDR3 contains 13 residues. The trim removed 6 bases at V and 6 bases at J, leaving 5 bases unmatched. In the study's own analysis: How many nucleated cells were present was estimated from reference gene primer amplification. TCRdb keeps only in-frame clones here, not all; method: immunoSEQ multiplex PCR. The DNA was the basis for D and trimming; V, J and clone size are from that table. There are about 180,000 clones in the sample; approximately 80% occur only once, and 6% to 8.5% lies in the top ten. This clone has just one count. This rearrangement joins TRBV6-5 to TRBJ2-7, with 10 nucleotides matching TRBD1. Sequencing was carried out using peripheral blood. The TCR sequence derives from a human donor in a cohort sampled during active COVID-19. CDR3 in amino acids: CASSRDRGIEQYF. CDR3 bases: TGTGCCAGCAGCCGGGACAGGGGAATCGAGCAGTACTTC.